The next 26 T cell receptor beta chains were all read from a single sample in a study of T-cell memory formation after mild COVID-19. TCRdb itself ran the 5' RACE reads through MiXCR, one entry per CDR3 protein. This sample has around 45,000 distinct CDR3 sequences; 8% to 10% occur once, and the top ten carry about 12%. The sequencing input was PBMCs or a T cell subset sorted from them (not recorded which). The receptor source for this set is an adult woman who had mild COVID-19 (a few samples of this study predate the infection). Cell type and time point are not known.

The chain's CDR3 is CASSHPRLVRSYNEQFF. The CDR3, as DNA: TGCGCCAGCAGCCACCCGCGGCTCGTGCGCTCCTACAATGAGCAGTTCTTC. The chain carries TRBV4-1 and TRBJ2-1; D uncertain. Trimming shortened V by 3 bases and J by 0 bases, and 15 bases separated the two germline ends. The CDR3 covers 17 residues. Germline assignment: CDR1 MGHRA and CDR2 YSYEKL.

V is TRBV15 and J is TRBJ1-5, with D possibly being TRBD1 (5 bases). There are 15 residues in the CDR3. Germline-derived CDR1 and CDR2 are LNHNV and YYDKDF (reference sequence). Trimming removed 10 bases at V and 0 bases at J, with 16 bases between. CDR3 nucleotide sequence: TGTGCCAACAGACAGTACTCGTATAGCAATCAGCCCCAGCATTTT. Its protein is CANRQYSYSNQPQHF.

This clonotype is judged medium-sized. The rearrangement joins TRBV29-1 to TRBJ2-2; 12 nucleotides align to TRBD2. The ends lost 7 bases at V and 1 base at J; junction bases unmatched: 4. CDR3 length: 15 amino acids. Germline V gene sequence: CDR1 SQVTM, CDR2 ANQGSEA. In DNA, the CDR3 is TGCAGCGCCAAACTAGCGGGAGGGAACACCGGGGAGCTGTTTTTT. Protein sequence: CSAKLAGGNTGELFF.

Many counts were recorded for this clonotype. V is TRBV12-3 or TRBV12-4 and J is TRBJ2-7; no reliable D call. The CDR3 covers 15 residues. V was pared by 4 bases and J by 2 bases, with 15 bases between. This CDR3 is CASSSSAKRTYEQYF. In nucleotides, the CDR3 is TGTGCCAGCAGTTCAAGCGCAAAAAGAACCTACGAGCAGTACTTC.

The CDR3 region is CASSIGRGNTGELFF. Written as DNA, the CDR3 is TGTGCCAGTAGTATAGGCAGGGGGAACACCGGGGAGCTGTTTTTT. This sequence joins TRBV19 and TRBJ2-2, with D possibly matching TRBD1 (6 bases). V was clipped by 1 base and J by 1 base, with 7 bases between them. Per germline, CDR1 LNHDA and CDR2 SQIVND (reference sequence). The CDR3 is 15 amino acids.

V usage is TRBV4-1 and J usage is TRBJ1-2; 10 nucleotides match TRBD1. The CDR3 runs 15 residues. Trimming removed 1 base from V and 4 bases from J; junction bases left unmatched: 3. Germline V gives CDR1 MGHRA, CDR2 YSYEKL. CDR3 region: CASSQAGTGAYGYTF. The DNA of the CDR3 is TGCGCCAGCAGCCAAGCCGGGACAGGGGCCTATGGCTACACCTTC.

The chain carries TRBV6-5 and TRBJ2-5; 8 bases agree with TRBD2. CDR3 length: 18 residues. Germline CDR1 MNHEY, CDR2 SVGAGI. Trimming cost V 5 bases and J 5 bases; bases outside gene matches: 19. The CDR3 DNA reads as TGTGCCAGCAGTACTCAAAAATCATGGGCGGGGGGACTGGAGACCCAGTACTTC. This encodes CASSTQKSWAGGLETQYF.

This clonotype was counted a few times. The rearrangement links TRBV7-9 to TRBJ1-4, with D possibly matching TRBD1 (6 bases). The CDR3 loop spans 14 amino acids. Trimming removed 2 bases at V and 5 bases at J, with 9 bases between. Germline V gene data show CDR1 as SEHNR and CDR2 as FQNEAQ (reference sequence). For the CDR3, the DNA is TGTGCCAGCAGCTTAACAGGGAAGAATGAAAAACTGTTTTTT. It codes for CASSLTGKNEKLFF.

The genes are TRBV6-2 or TRBV6-3 and TRBJ2-3; D gene uncertain. The CDR3 is made up of 15 amino acids. Germline V gene lookup returns CDR1 MNHEY and CDR2 SVGEGT. Trimming cost V 2 bases and J 0 bases, with 9 bases left between them. The CDR3 sequence is CASSYPLDSTDTQYF. CDR3 nucleotide sequence: TGTGCCAGCAGTTACCCCCTCGACAGCACAGATACGCAGTATTTT.

This clonotype was counted ten times or more. The chain recombines TRBV6-6 with TRBJ2-7; TRBD2 aligns across 7 bases. Unmatched junction bases numbered 12, after V lost 6 bases and J lost 7 bases. CDR3 length: 14 residues. Germline lookup yields CDR1 MNHNY and CDR2 SVGAGI (reference sequence). The CDR3 loop reads CASSRPGAGEEQYF. DNA for the CDR3: TGTGCCAGCAGCCGCCCCGGGGCGGGAGAGGAGCAGTACTTC.

CDR3 sequence: CASIGLDREGKFYGYTF. For the CDR3, the DNA is TGTGCCAGCATTGGTTTGGACAGGGAAGGGAAGTTCTATGGCTACACCTTC. The rearrangement joins TRBV7-9 to TRBJ1-2, with 8 bases aligning to TRBD1. Germline CDR1 and CDR2: SEHNR and FQNEAQ (reference sequence). The ends lost 7 bases at V and 4 bases at J; junction bases unmatched: 17. The CDR3 contains 17 residues. Using reference TRBV7-9 and TRBJ1-2 for the parts outside the CDR3, the full variable domain is DTGVSQNPRHKITKRGQNVTFRCDPISEHNRLYWYRQTLGQGPEFLTYFQNEAQLEKSRLLSDRFSAERPKGSFSTLEIQRTEQGDSAMYLCASIGLDREGKFYGYTFGSGTRLTVV.

In its sample, this clonotype was seen a few times. The V and J genes are TRBV7-2 and TRBJ1-2, with 9 bases fitting TRBD1. Germline V gives CDR1 SGHTA, CDR2 FQGNSA. This CDR3 is built from 14 residues. Trimming at V came to 3 bases and at J to 4 bases, leaving 3 bases not matched to a gene. CDR3 protein: CASSFSGQGYGYTF. The CDR3 nucleotides are TGTGCCAGCAGCTTTTCGGGACAGGGCTATGGCTACACCTTC.

This clonotype showed up many times. The chain is built from TRBV4-3 and TRBJ2-1, with no clear D. Germline-derived CDR1 and CDR2 are LGHNA and YSLEER. Trimming shortened V by 0 bases and J by 2 bases, and 11 bases separated the two germline ends. The CDR3 has 16 amino acids. The CDR3 sequence: CASSQDQRATYNEQFF. The CDR3 DNA reads TGCGCCAGCAGCCAAGATCAAAGGGCGACCTACAATGAGCAGTTCTTC.

This clonotype was counted ten times or more. The V call is TRBV7-2, the J call TRBJ2-7; no definite D call. Per the germline V gene, CDR1 is SGHTA and CDR2 is FQGNSA. This CDR3 spans 13 amino acids. The V end was cut by 5 bases, the J end by 2 bases, with 10 bases between. CDR3 sequence: CASSEVGAYEQYF. As DNA, the CDR3 is TGTGCCAGCAGCGAGGTCGGAGCCTACGAGCAGTACTTC. The full variable domain, its missing parts supplied by reference TRBV7-2 and TRBJ2-7, is GAGVSQSPSNKVTEKGKDVELRCDPISGHTALYWYRQSLGQGLEFLIYFQGNSAPDKSGLPSDRFSAERTGGSVSTLTIQRTQQEDSAVYLCASSEVGAYEQYFGPGTRLTVT.

This clonotype was detected only a few times. The chain is built from TRBV5-1 and TRBJ2-7; 11 nucleotides align to TRBD1. The CDR3 loop spans 14 amino acids. CDR1 and CDR2 from the germline V gene are SGHRS and YFSETQ. V was clipped by 3 bases and J by 6 bases; unmatched bases: 5. The CDR3 loop is CASSSSGTGGEQYF. In nucleotides, the CDR3 is TGCGCCAGCAGCTCTTCCGGGACAGGGGGCGAGCAGTACTTC.

This chain connects TRBV29-1 to TRBJ1-2; D gene unclear. V was trimmed by 4 bases and J by 4 bases, leaving 10 bases between them. There are 12 residues in the CDR3. Looked up from germline, CDR1 is SQVTM and CDR2 is ANQGSEA. The chain's CDR3 is CSVGSAFYGYTF. CDR3 nucleotide sequence: TGCAGCGTTGGAAGTGCCTTCTATGGCTACACCTTC.

This chain uses TRBV7-9 with TRBJ1-2, with D maybe TRBD1 (6 bases). This CDR3 is built from 13 residues. Germline CDR1 and CDR2: SEHNR and FQNEAQ (reference sequence). V dropped 6 bases and J dropped 6 bases, with 14 bases sitting between them. The CDR3 nucleotides are TGTGCCAGCAGTTCGAACAGGGAGGATGGCTACACCTTC. Its translation: CASSSNREDGYTF.

This rearrangement joins TRBV28 to TRBJ2-1; D perhaps matches TRBD1 (6 bases). Germline V gives CDR1 MDHEN, CDR2 SYDVKM. The CDR3 contains 12 residues. Trimming removed 7 bases at V and 10 bases at J, with 14 bases between. CDR3 amino acids: CASTQTGTEQFF. CDR3 coding DNA: TGTGCCAGCACTCAGACAGGTACCGAGCAGTTCTTC.

This clonotype was observed a handful of times. The chain is built from TRBV29-1 and TRBJ2-1, with 12 nucleotides matching TRBD1. The length of the CDR3 is 16 residues. J was trimmed by 7 bases and V by 3 bases; bases with no gene match: 10. Germline-derived CDR1 and CDR2 are SQVTM and ANQGSEA. CDR3 nucleotides: TGCAGCGTTGAGGGGGCCTTGGGACAGGGGGCTAATGAGCAGTTCTTC. It codes for CSVEGALGQGANEQFF.

The V call is TRBV6-6, the J call TRBJ1-3, with D perhaps matching TRBD1 (6 bases). The CDR3 extends over 13 amino acids. Germline CDR1 and CDR2: MNHNY and SVGAGI (reference sequence). V was shortened by 7 bases and J by 2 bases, with 9 bases between the two germline ends. The chain's CDR3 is CASNHRAGNTIYF. The CDR3 coding sequence is TGTGCCAGCAATCACAGGGCTGGAAACACCATATATTTT.

The DNA for the CDR3 is TGTGCCACCAGTGATTTGCGAACAGGGGCGATGGGCACAGATACGCAGTATTTT. Amino acid sequence: CATSDLRTGAMGTDTQYF. The chain employs TRBV24-1 and TRBJ2-3, with TRBD1 matching 7 bases. The CDR3 has 18 residues. With V trimmed by 0 bases and J by 1 base, 9 bases remained unmatched. Germline CDR1 is KGHDR and CDR2 is SFDVKD.

The V gene is TRBV5-1, the J gene TRBJ1-1; D gene ambiguous. The CDR3 has 14 amino acids. From germline, CDR1 is SGHRS and CDR2 YFSETQ. The V gene lost 2 bases and the J gene lost 4 bases, with 12 bases spanning the gap. DNA of the CDR3: TGCGCCAGCAGCTTACCCTCCCAGTCCACTGAAGCTTTCTTT. It is translated as CASSLPSQSTEAFF.

V usage is TRBV6-1 and J usage is TRBJ2-6; the D is unclear. Germline V CDR1 and CDR2: MNHNS, SASEGT. There are 14 residues in the CDR3. V dropped 6 bases and J dropped 0 bases, with 6 bases sitting between them. The DNA of the CDR3 is TGTGCCAGCAGGTTTGTCTCTGGGGCCAACGTCCTGACTTTC. Translated: CASRFVSGANVLTF.

In this sample, this clonotype turned up a few times. In nucleotides, the CDR3 is TGTGCCAGCAGCTGGGGACCACCCTCTAGCACAGATACGCAGTATTTT. The encoded protein is CASSWGPPSSTDTQYF. V gene TRBV5-6 combines with J gene TRBJ2-3; tentatively, D is TRBD1 or TRBD2 (5 bases each). Trimming removed 3 bases at V and 0 bases at J, with 14 bases between. CDR1 and CDR2 from the germline V gene are SGHDT and YYEEEE. The CDR3 runs to 16 residues.

This clonotype was counted between two and nine times. The chain joins TRBV5-4 to TRBJ1-1; possibly TRBD1 for D (5 bases). V was cut by 3 bases and J by 0 bases, with 15 bases left in between. The CDR3 runs to 16 residues. Per germline, CDR1 SGHNT and CDR2 YYREEE (reference sequence). CDR3: CASSWGGRGMNTEAFF. DNA for the CDR3: TGTGCCAGCAGCTGGGGGGGAAGGGGAATGAACACTGAAGCTTTCTTT.

The table lists this clonotype with many counts. The V and J genes are TRBV6-5 and TRBJ1-1, with a weak D call TRBD1 (6 bases). Germline V gene sequence: CDR1 MNHEY, CDR2 SVGAGI. V was shortened by 4 bases and J by 8 bases, with 14 bases between the two germline ends. This CDR3 region has 13 residues. For the CDR3, the DNA is TGTGCCAGCAGTTCAACAGGGCCCGGGGAAGCTTTCTTT. Translation gives CASSSTGPGEAFF.